Presented here are 13 T cell receptor beta chains from one specimen sequenced in a study of blood T cell repertoires in COVID-19. Profiling relied on immunoSEQ multiplex PCR, and the TCRdb table lists in-frame clones only, not all of them. The sample consists of 310,000 or so clones, approximately 90% of them appearing once. Sequencing used peripheral blood. All receptors derive from a woman in her fifties or sixties with active or convalescent COVID-19.

This chain links TRBV5-1 with TRBJ1-3, with 9 bases matching TRBD1. CDR1 is SGHRS and CDR2 is YFSETQ in the germline V gene. V shed 2 bases and J 8 bases; nucleotides not matched to a gene: 8. The CDR3 loop spans 15 amino acids. CDR3 amino acids: CASSLRTGEWDTIYF. The CDR3 DNA is TGCGCCAGCAGCTTACGGACAGGGGAGTGGGACACCATATATTTT.

Of note for this clone: The sample has other DNA sequences that encode this CDR3 too. The chain carries TRBV18 and TRBJ2-7, with 8 bases that match TRBD2. From germline, CDR1 is KGHSH and CDR2 LQKENI. This CDR3 is built from 15 residues. After removal of 0 bases from V and 0 bases from J, the junction contained 1 base not matched to a gene. This CDR3 is CASSPPSGASYEQYF. CDR3 in DNA: TGTGCCAGCTCACCACCTAGCGGGGCCTCCTACGAGCAGTACTTC.

The chain employs TRBV5-1 and TRBJ2-2; 8 nucleotides align to TRBD2. Germline assignment: CDR1 SGHRS and CDR2 YFSETQ. Germline trimming cut 1 base from V and 1 base from J; bases unmatched to any gene: 3. This CDR3 region has 16 residues. CDR3 coding DNA: TGCGCCAGCAGCTTGATTAGCGGGATGAACACCGGGGAGCTGTTTTTT. Residues: CASSLISGMNTGELFF.

CDR3 DNA: TGTGCCAGTAGTATCCGGCAGGGGGCTATTGATCAGCCCCAGCATTTT. Translation: CASSIRQGAIDQPQHF. The rearrangement uses TRBV19 and TRBJ1-5; TRBD1 matches 8 bases. CDR3 size: 16 residues. CDR1 and CDR2 from the germline V gene are LNHDA and SQIVND (reference sequence). After removal of 3 bases from V and 5 bases from J, the junction contained 9 bases not matched to a gene.

DNA for the CDR3: TGTGCCAGCACCTACTTTGCCCAGCCCCAGCATTTT. It translates to CASTYFAQPQHF. The V call is TRBV28, the J call TRBJ1-5, with D unclear. The length of the CDR3 is 12 residues. Germline V gives CDR1 MDHEN, CDR2 SYDVKM. The ends were cut back, 7 bases at V and 7 bases at J, with 11 bases in the middle.

V gene TRBV6-5 combines with J gene TRBJ2-7; the match to TRBD1 covers 7 bases. CDR1 MNHEY and CDR2 SVGAGI come from the germline V gene. V trimming: 6 bases; J trimming: 7 bases; junction bases outside the gene matches: 3. The CDR3 runs to 11 residues. The CDR3 protein is CASSIRGEQYF. In DNA, the CDR3 is TGTGCCAGCAGCATCAGGGGGGAGCAGTACTTC.

The chain employs TRBV28 and TRBJ2-7, with 7 positions matching TRBD2. The CDR3 consists of 12 residues. V dropped 5 bases and J dropped 8; count of bases not matched to a gene: 6. Germline V gene lookup returns CDR1 MDHEN and CDR2 SYDVKM. The CDR3, as DNA: TGTGCCAGCAGTGTGACTAGCACCCAGCAGTACTTC. This translates into CASSVTSTQQYF.

This sequence joins TRBV28 and TRBJ1-2; D remains ambiguous. Trimming shortened V by 6 bases and J by 5 bases, and 19 bases separated the two germline ends. This CDR3 region has 15 residues. The V gene's germline CDR1 is MDHEN and CDR2 SYDVKM. CDR3: CASSRAVEGKYGYTF. The DNA for the CDR3 is TGTGCCAGCAGCCGAGCTGTTGAGGGAAAGTATGGCTACACCTTC.

The rearrangement uses TRBV5-1 and TRBJ1-1, with 9 bases matching TRBD1. Germline CDR1 and CDR2: SGHRS and YFSETQ. The CDR3 has 16 amino acids. J lost 4 bases, V lost 4 bases, and 11 bases had no gene match. The DNA of the CDR3 is TGCGCCAGCAGCCCACAGGGGGCGCGGGTCAGCACTGAAGCTTTCTTT. Protein product: CASSPQGARVSTEAFF.

Only a few counts were recorded for this clone. Other DNA sequences in this specimen translate into the identical CDR3. The rearrangement links TRBV9 to TRBJ1-6, with D uncertain. The CDR3 covers 17 residues. The germline V gene has CDR1 SGDLS and CDR2 YYNGEE. Trimming took off 0 bases at V and 0 bases at J, with 10 bases between the two ends. The CDR3 sequence: CASSVEEGGSYNSPLHF. CDR3 sequence (DNA): TGTGCCAGCAGCGTAGAAGAGGGTGGCTCCTATAATTCACCCCTCCACTTT.

The CDR3: CATSGPDRPDTQYF. The CDR3 DNA follows: TGTGCCACCAGTGGCCCGGACAGACCAGATACGCAGTATTTT. V is TRBV24-1 and J is TRBJ2-3; D is possibly TRBD1 (6 bases). V lost 5 bases and J 4 bases, leaving 12 bases between the germline ends. Germline CDR1 is KGHDR and CDR2 is SFDVKD. This CDR3 region has 14 residues.

In its sample, this clone was seen a few times. This rearrangement joins TRBV5-6 to TRBJ2-1, with 14 positions matching TRBD2. Germline trimming cut 4 bases from V and 3 bases from J; bases unmatched to any gene: 3. The CDR3 length is 16 residues. CDR1 SGHDT and CDR2 YYEEEE come from the germline V gene. CDR3: CASSLTSGGDYNEQFF. The CDR3 nucleotides are TGTGCCAGCAGCCTGACTAGCGGGGGGGACTACAATGAGCAGTTCTTC.

The chain carries TRBV24-1 and TRBJ2-7; 12 nucleotides align to TRBD1. Trimming cost V 3 bases and J 6 bases; bases outside gene matches: 8. From germline, CDR1 is KGHDR and CDR2 SFDVKD. The CDR3 has 16 residues. The CDR3, as DNA: TGTGCCACCAGTGATACACCGGGACAGGGGGCGTTCGAGCAGTACTTC. Residues: CATSDTPGQGAFEQYF.